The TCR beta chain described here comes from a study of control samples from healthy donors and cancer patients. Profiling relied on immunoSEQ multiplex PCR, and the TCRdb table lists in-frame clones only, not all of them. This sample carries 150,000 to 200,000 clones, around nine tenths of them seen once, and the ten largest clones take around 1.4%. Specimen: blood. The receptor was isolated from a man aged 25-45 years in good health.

The CDR3 sequence is CASSEWASGGYNEQFF. The CDR3 nucleotides read TGCGCCAGCAGTGAGTGGGCTAGCGGGGGGTACAATGAGCAGTTCTTC. The chain couples TRBV10-1 to TRBJ2-1, with 11 bases lining up with TRBD2. The CDR3 has 16 amino acids. Unmatched junction bases numbered 3, after V lost 1 base and J lost 4 bases. The germline gives CDR1 WNHNN, CDR2 SYGVQD (reference sequence).